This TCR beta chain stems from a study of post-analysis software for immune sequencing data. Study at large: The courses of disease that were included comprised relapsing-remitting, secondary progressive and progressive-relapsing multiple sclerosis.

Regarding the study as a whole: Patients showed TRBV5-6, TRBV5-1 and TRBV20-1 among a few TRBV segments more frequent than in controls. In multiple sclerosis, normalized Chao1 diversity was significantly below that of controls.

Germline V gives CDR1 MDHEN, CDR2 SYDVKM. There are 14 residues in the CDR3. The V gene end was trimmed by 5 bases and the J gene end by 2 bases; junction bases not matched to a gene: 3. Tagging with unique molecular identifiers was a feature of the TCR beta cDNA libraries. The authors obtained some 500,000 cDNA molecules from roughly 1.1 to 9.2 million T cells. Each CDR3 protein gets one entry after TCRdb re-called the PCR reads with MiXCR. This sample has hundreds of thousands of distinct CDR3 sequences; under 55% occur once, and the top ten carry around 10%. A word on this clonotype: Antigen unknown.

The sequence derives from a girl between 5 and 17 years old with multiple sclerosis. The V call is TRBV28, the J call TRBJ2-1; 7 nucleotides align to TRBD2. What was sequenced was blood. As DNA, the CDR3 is TGTGCCAGCAGTGAGACTAGCACCTACAATGAGCAGTTCTTC. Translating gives CASSETSTYNEQFF.